A selection of T cell receptor beta chains follows, all from one sample in a study of T cells in localized non-small cell lung cancer. Only in-frame clones appear in the TCRdb table, and some are missing; sequencing was by immunoSEQ multiplex PCR. The sample carries 40,000 or so clones, under 90% recorded once. This specimen was peripheral blood mononuclear cells, taken before any cancer treatment. Source of these receptors: a male donor aged 60 or over with stage II lung adenocarcinoma. Each CDR3 is given with its conserved first and last residue. The order of the fields is V gene, D gene, clone size, J gene, CDR3 DNA, CDR3 protein. D genes are given only for firm matches. Not every row has a clone size; where given, it reads once, few, many or a size class.

>TRBV6-5|NA|NA|TRBJ1-1
TGTGCCAGCAGGTATCTCATGAACACTGAAGCTTTCTTT
CASRYLMNTEAFF
>TRBV7-7|NA|NA|TRBJ1-1
TGTGCCAGCAGCTTAGTCGCCGGCCGGAAGAACACTGAAGCTTTCTTT
CASSLVAGRKNTEAFF
>TRBV6-4|TRBD1|few|TRBJ1-1
TGTGCCACCAGGGGACAGGGAGGGACTGAAGCTTTCTTT
CATRGQGGTEAFF
>TRBV5-1|NA|once|TRBJ2-2
TGCGCCAGCAGCTCCGAGGGGTACACCGGGGAGCTGTTTTTT
CASSSEGYTGELFF
>TRBV2|NA|NA|TRBJ1-1
TGTGCCAGCAACCTGGGACGGAACACTGAAGCTTTCTTT
CASNLGRNTEAFF
>TRBV7-2|NA|once|TRBJ1-3
TGTGCCAGCAGTCCGAACAGAGCTGGAAACACCATATATTTT
CASSPNRAGNTIYF
>TRBV7-2|NA|NA|TRBJ1-2
TGTGCCAGCAGCCCCCGGGAGGTTTATGGCTACACCTTC
CASSPREVYGYTF
>TRBV9|TRBD1|NA|TRBJ1-4
TGTGCCAGCAGCGCTTCGACAGGGGGAAAACTGTTTTTT
CASSASTGGKLFF
>TRBV19|NA|NA|TRBJ1-2
TGTGCCAGTAGTATCACTCACACCCGTAGGGAACCCTATGGCTACACCTTC
CASSITHTRREPYGYTF
>TRBV4-2|NA|NA|TRBJ2-7
TGTGCCAGCAGCCAAGATCGCCATGGGCCCAATTACTCCTACGAGCAGTACTTC
CASSQDRHGPNYSYEQYF
>TRBV5-4|NA|NA|TRBJ2-1
TGTGCCAGCAGCTTGGGGAGGTCGTGGAATGAGCAGTTCTTC
CASSLGRSWNEQFF
>TRBV5-1|NA|once|TRBJ1-4
TGCGCCAGCAGCCCGGATGGGGGGGCCGGTGAAAAACTGTTTTTT
CASSPDGGAGEKLFF
>TRBV30|TRBD2|NA|TRBJ2-3
TGTGCCTGGAGCAGGACTAGCGGGAGTCAAAATACGCAGTATTTT
CAWSRTSGSQNTQYF
>TRBV28|NA|NA|TRBJ1-5
TGTGCCAGCAGTTTTGAGGGAAACAATCAGCCCCAGCATTTT
CASSFEGNNQPQHF
>TRBV19|NA|NA|TRBJ1-2
TGTGCCGGTTACAGGCGGGACTATGGCTACACCTTC
CAGYRRDYGYTF
>TRBV5-1|NA|few|TRBJ1-3
TGCGCCAGCAGCTCGGAGGGTACGACTGGAAACACCATATATTTT
CASSSEGTTGNTIYF
>TRBV5-1|NA|NA|TRBJ1-1
TGCGCCAGCAGCTTGGCCGTGAGTAACACTGAAGCTTTCTTT
CASSLAVSNTEAFF
>TRBV5-4|NA|NA|TRBJ2-2
TGTGCCAGCAGCTTAGGGCGGGGCTCGGGCTCTGGCACCGGGGAGCTGTTTTTT
CASSLGRGSGSGTGELFF
>TRBV5-1|TRBD2|NA|TRBJ2-3
TGCGCCAGCAGCCCCAGAACTAGCGGGGCGGGAGATACGCAGTATTTT
CASSPRTSGAGDTQYF
>TRBV5-1|NA|NA|TRBJ2-1
TGCGCCACCTGGGGTAGCTCCTACAATGAGCAGTTCTTC
CATWGSSYNEQFF
>TRBV7-9|NA|NA|TRBJ2-2
TGTGCCAGCAGCTTAGCGGGCGGCACCGGGGAGCTGTTTTTT
CASSLAGGTGELFF
>TRBV28|TRBD2|once|TRBJ2-3
TGTGCCAGCAGTTTAGTTAGCGGGAAGGCCCCCGGCACAGATACGCAGTATTTT
CASSLVSGKAPGTDTQYF
>TRBV27|NA|NA|TRBJ1-1
TGTGCCAGCAGTTTACATCCGAACACTGAAGCTTTCTTT
CASSLHPNTEAFF
>TRBV11-2|TRBD1|NA|TRBJ2-5
TGTGCCAGCAGCTTAGGGACAGGGCCAGAGACCCAGTACTTC
CASSLGTGPETQYF
>TRBV7-9|NA|NA|TRBJ2-3
TGTGCCAGCAGCTCGACAGGCACAGATACGCAGTATTTT
CASSSTGTDTQYF
>TRBV6-4|NA|NA|TRBJ2-1
TGTGCCAGCAGTTCGGACGGCTCGGCCTACAATGAGCAGTTCTTC
CASSSDGSAYNEQFF
>TRBV30|NA|NA|TRBJ2-4
TGTGCCTGGAGGCAAAGGACAACCCAAAACATTCAGTACTTC
CAWRQRTTQNIQYF
>TRBV28|TRBD1|NA|TRBJ2-5
TGTGCCTCCGGGGACAGGGTAGAGACCCAGTACTTC
CASGDRVETQYF
>TRBV10-3|NA|NA|TRBJ2-5
TGTGCCATCAGTGAGTTGCAGGGGCCCTCAGAGACCCAGTACTTC
CAISELQGPSETQYF